This T cell receptor beta chain is from a study of T cells in localized non-small cell lung cancer. Germline V gene sequence: CDR1 LGHNA, CDR2 YNFKEQ. CDR3 length: 13 residues. The junction had 4 bases not matched to a gene; V was cut back by 4 bases and J by 7 bases. Libraries were prepared by immunoSEQ multiplex PCR; TCRdb keeps only in-frame clonotypes and omits some of them. The table lists tens of thousands of clones, around 90% of them singletons. Notes on the study in general: Among the top 100 tumor clones, a median approximately 62 appeared in adjacent lung. In uninvolved adjacent lung, T cell clonality reached its highest value, exceeding tumor. The study linked higher blood T cell density to longer overall survival. Investigators sequenced only a single tumor region, leaving heterogeneity possible.

With respect to this clone: Antigen unknown.

V gene TRBV4-2 combines with J gene TRBJ1-2; TRBD1 agrees at 9 bases. Sequencing was performed on peripheral blood, taken before any cancer treatment. This sequence was found in a man aged 35-75 years with stage I squamous cell lung carcinoma. The CDR3 nucleotides are TGTGCCAGCAGCCCTACACAGGGGGCTGGCTACACCTTC. Translating it yields CASSPTQGAGYTF.